A selection of T cell receptor beta chains follows, all from one sample in a study of blood T cell repertoires in COVID-19. Here immunoSEQ multiplex PCR was the method, and the copy in TCRdb shows in-frame clones only, minus some. The table lists 150,000 to 200,000 clones, more than 75% of them singletons. The sequenced sample consisted of peripheral blood. Source of these receptors: a woman in her sixties or seventies with COVID-19, enrolled during active disease. The CDR3 runs from the conserved cysteine through the conserved F or W. A D gene is named only where the DNA matches it firmly. Where a row states a size, it is once, few, many or the class of an expanded clone; other rows omit it.

cdr3_length	d_call	clone_size	v_call	j_call	cdr3_aa	cdr3_nt
18	TRBD1	NA	TRBV6-2/TRBV6-3	TRBJ1-5	CASSRGGTGARTYQPQHF	TGTGCCAGCAGTCGGGGCGGGACAGGGGCGCGGACTTATCAGCCCCAGCATTTT
15	NA	NA	TRBV4-2	TRBJ2-3	CASSHPSDSTDTQYF	TGTGCCAGCAGCCACCCTAGCGACAGCACAGATACGCAGTATTTT
16	NA	few	TRBV18	TRBJ1-3	CASSPDFLGNGNTIYF	TGTGCCAGCTCACCCGATTTTTTGGGCAACGGAAACACCATATATTTT
16	NA	NA	TRBV6-1	TRBJ1-2	CASSEVLRRRNYGYTF	TGTGCCAGCAGTGAAGTACTTCGACGGAGGAACTATGGCTACACCTTC
12	NA	once	TRBV6-6	TRBJ2-3	CASLSEADTQYF	TGTGCCAGCCTTTCGGAGGCAGATACGCAGTATTTT
16	TRBD1	NA	TRBV2	TRBJ2-7	CASSRAGQGGSYEQYF	TGTGCCAGCAGTAGAGCCGGACAGGGGGGGTCCTACGAGCAGTACTTC
11	NA	NA	TRBV29-1	TRBJ2-1	CSVRRDSEQFF	TGCAGCGTCCGACGGGATTCTGAGCAGTTCTTC
11	NA	once	TRBV20-1	TRBJ1-1	CSLPGYTEAFF	TGCAGTCTACCAGGGTATACTGAAGCTTTCTTT
13	NA	NA	TRBV9	TRBJ1-1	CASSRQGNTEAFF	TGTGCCAGCAGCAGGCAGGGGAACACTGAAGCTTTCTTT
13	NA	NA	TRBV7-8	TRBJ2-1	CASSSTVYNEQFF	TGTGCCAGCAGCTCGACTGTTTACAATGAGCAGTTCTTC
17	NA	NA	TRBV7-9	TRBJ2-1	CASSLALGGAAYNEQFF	TGTGCCAGCAGCTTAGCGCTTGGGGGGGCAGCCTACAATGAGCAGTTCTTC
13	TRBD1	NA	TRBV6-5	TRBJ1-1	CASRNPDRAEAFF	TGTGCCAGCAGGAATCCTGACAGGGCTGAAGCTTTCTTT
14	TRBD2	NA	TRBV7-9	TRBJ2-7	CASSPNSGSREQYF	TGTGCCAGCAGCCCGAATAGCGGGAGTCGGGAGCAGTACTTC
14	TRBD1	NA	TRBV9	TRBJ2-5	CASSGDRGVETQYF	TGTGCCAGCAGCGGGGACAGGGGAGTAGAGACCCAGTACTTC
14	NA	NA	TRBV5-6	TRBJ2-7	CASSQRQSSYEQYF	TGTGCCAGCAGCCAACGACAGAGCTCCTACGAGCAGTACTTC
15	NA	NA	TRBV7-2	TRBJ2-1	CASRFRDTTYNEQFF	TGTGCCAGCAGGTTCAGGGACACCACTTACAATGAGCAGTTCTTC
17	NA	NA	TRBV7-2	TRBJ1-3	CASSSRARISSGNTIYF	TGTGCCAGCAGCTCGAGAGCGAGGATTTCCTCTGGAAACACCATATATTTT
12	NA	NA	TRBV11-3	TRBJ2-1	CASSLGWNEQFF	TGTGCCAGCAGCCTCGGGTGGAATGAGCAGTTCTTC
13	NA	once	TRBV7-9	TRBJ1-1	CASSLVGDTEAFF	TGTGCCAGCAGCTTGGTCGGGGACACTGAAGCTTTCTTT
15	NA	NA	TRBV7-2	TRBJ2-1	CASSSPSGVYNEQFF	TGTGCCAGCAGCTCCCCTTCCGGGGTCTACAATGAGCAGTTCTTC
15	NA	NA	TRBV9	TRBJ2-7	CASSVDGTSFYEQYF	TGTGCCAGCAGCGTAGACGGGACATCCTTCTACGAGCAGTACTTC
14	TRBD1	NA	TRBV28	TRBJ1-1	CASPNDRGNTEAFF	TGTGCCAGCCCGAACGACAGGGGCAACACTGAAGCTTTCTTT
15	NA	NA	TRBV14	TRBJ2-5	CASSQVVADKETQYF	TGTGCCAGCAGCCAAGTTGTAGCGGACAAAGAGACCCAGTACTTC
15	NA	NA	TRBV28	TRBJ1-1	CASSPSATPYTEAFF	TGTGCCAGCAGTCCTTCGGCGACACCATACACTGAAGCTTTCTTT
16	TRBD2	NA	TRBV2	TRBJ2-7	CASREGLAGGSYEQYF	TGTGCCAGCAGGGAAGGACTAGCGGGAGGCTCCTACGAGCAGTACTTC
13	TRBD2	NA	TRBV11-1	TRBJ2-5	CASSISGRKTQYF	TGTGCCAGCAGCATTAGCGGGAGGAAGACCCAGTACTTC
14	TRBD1	NA	TRBV19	TRBJ2-7	CASSNSQGAYEQYF	TGTGCCAGTAGTAACTCACAGGGGGCTTACGAGCAGTACTTC
18	NA	NA	TRBV11-2	TRBJ2-1	CASSSSLERSTSYNEQFF	TGTGCCAGCAGCTCCTCCTTAGAGCGGAGTACCTCCTACAATGAGCAGTTCTTC
14	NA	once	TRBV19	TRBJ1-5	CASSMQGFNQPQHF	TGTGCCAGTAGTATGCAGGGATTTAATCAGCCCCAGCATTTT
14	TRBD2	NA	TRBV28	TRBJ2-7	CASGTGGNSYEQYF	TGTGCCAGCGGAACCGGGGGGAACTCCTACGAGCAGTACTTC
13	NA	NA	TRBV11-1	TRBJ2-4	CASSLEGVDIQYF	TGTGCCAGCAGCTTAGAAGGGGTTGACATTCAGTACTTC
14	NA	NA	TRBV19	TRBJ1-5	CASSIQGRNQPQHF	TGTGCCAGTAGTATACAGGGAAGGAATCAGCCCCAGCATTTT
15	NA	NA	TRBV7-2	TRBJ2-2	CASSQGGVRTGELFF	TGTGCCAGCAGCCAAGGGGGGGTCCGGACCGGGGAGCTGTTTTTT
17	TRBD2	NA	TRBV11-3	TRBJ2-7	CASSDATSGRAGYEQYF	TGTGCCAGCAGCGACGCGACTAGCGGGAGGGCCGGGTACGAGCAGTACTTC
12	NA	NA	TRBV5-1	TRBJ1-2	CASSPGVYGYTF	TGCGCCAGCAGTCCCGGGGTCTATGGCTACACCTTC
14	NA	NA	TRBV28	TRBJ1-5	CASSRAGGNQPQHF	TGTGCCAGCAGTAGGGCGGGAGGCAATCAGCCCCAGCATTTT
21	NA	NA	TRBV21-1	TRBJ2-5	CASSKQSFSAGGPSRTETQYF	TGTGCCAGCAGCAAACAGTCCTTTTCAGCGGGAGGACCCTCACGAACAGAGACCCAGTACTTC
14	NA	NA	TRBV27	TRBJ2-2	CASSFYRNTGELFF	TGTGCCAGCAGTTTTTACAGGAACACCGGGGAGCTGTTTTTT
17	NA	NA	TRBV7-6	TRBJ2-3	CASSHPTTGTSTDTQYF	TGTGCCAGCAGCCACCCTACGACAGGGACTAGCACAGATACGCAGTATTTT
15	NA	NA	TRBV19	TRBJ1-4	CASSPTGTTNEKLFF	TGTGCCAGTAGCCCGACAGGAACAACTAATGAAAAACTGTTTTTT
15	NA	NA	TRBV19	TRBJ1-1	CASLLRDIGRPEAFF	TGTGCCAGCCTCCTTCGGGACATCGGTCGGCCTGAAGCTTTCTTT
13	TRBD2	NA	TRBV6-5	TRBJ2-1	CAISSGRSREQFF	TGTGCCATCTCCAGCGGGAGGAGCCGTGAGCAGTTCTTC
14	TRBD1	NA	TRBV30	TRBJ1-4	CAWSQGQGNEKLFF	TGTGCCTGGAGTCAGGGACAGGGGAATGAAAAACTGTTTTTT
12	NA	NA	TRBV12-5	TRBJ2-7	CASGFGGYEQYF	TGTGCTAGTGGTTTTGGCGGCTACGAGCAGTACTTC
12	TRBD1	NA	TRBV29-1	TRBJ2-7	CSVSGTGYEQYF	TGCAGCGTCTCCGGGACAGGTTACGAGCAGTACTTC
15	TRBD2	NA	TRBV14	TRBJ2-7	CASSQDRGGPYEQYF	TGTGCCAGCAGCCAAGATCGGGGAGGGCCCTACGAGCAGTACTTC
13	NA	NA	TRBV30	TRBJ2-3	CAWSVLLLDTQYF	TGTGCCTGGAGTGTACTTTTGTTGGATACGCAGTATTTT